Included here is one T cell receptor beta chain sequence, with context. Its antigen is still unknown. As to time point: pre-sensitization, week 0. The treatment here: therapeutic diphenylcyclopropenone sensitization with weekly scalp DPC. CDR3 length: 14 amino acids. V was pared by 2 bases and J by 8 bases, with 4 bases of the junction left unmatched. CDR1 and CDR2 (germline): SGHRS, YFSETQ. The library labeled individual cDNA molecules by adding unique molecular identifiers to them. TCRdb reprocessed the RACE reads via MiXCR and lists one record per CDR3 protein. The sample contains around 300,000 distinct CDR3 sequences, 7.7% of which appear only once. This specimen comes from a study of human T cells and chemical hapten exposure. Study-level results: Significantly greater numbers of large CDR3 similarity clusters came from expanded TCRs than from controls. In the PT1 data, expanded TCR counts showed a positive correlation with patch test score. Donors' alopecia may make their immune response differ from healthy people's.

The source was whole blood, collected in connection with sensitization to the hapten diphenylcyclopropenone (DPC). This sequence joins TRBV5-1 and TRBJ2-1, with TRBD2 identical over 10 bases. The sequence was obtained from a young man with alopecia areata. Some clones in this sample may be carry-over from other donors' samples. The CDR3 here is CASSFSGGSDEQFF. The CDR3 DNA sequence: TGCGCCAGCAGCTTTAGCGGGGGGTCCGATGAGCAGTTCTTC.